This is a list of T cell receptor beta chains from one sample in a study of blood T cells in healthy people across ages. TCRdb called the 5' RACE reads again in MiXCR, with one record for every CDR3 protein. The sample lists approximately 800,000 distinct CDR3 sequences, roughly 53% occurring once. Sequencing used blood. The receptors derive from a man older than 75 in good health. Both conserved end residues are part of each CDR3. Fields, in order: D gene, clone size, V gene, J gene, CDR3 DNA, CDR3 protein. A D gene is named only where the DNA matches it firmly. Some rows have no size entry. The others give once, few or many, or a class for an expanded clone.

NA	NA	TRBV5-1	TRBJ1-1	TGCGCCAGCAGCTTGGGCGGAGGGTTAACGAACACTGAAGCTTTCTTT	CASSLGGGLTNTEAFF
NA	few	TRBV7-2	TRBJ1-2	TGTGCCAGCAGCTTAGTTCCGTCTCCGGAGGGCTACACCTTC	CASSLVPSPEGYTF
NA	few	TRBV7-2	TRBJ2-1	TGTGCCAGCAGCCCACACACCAGCTCCTACAATGAGCAGTTCTTC	CASSPHTSSYNEQFF
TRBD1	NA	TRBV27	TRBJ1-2	TGTGCCAGCAGTAACCCCCGGGACAGGGGGCATGGCTACACCTTC	CASSNPRDRGHGYTF
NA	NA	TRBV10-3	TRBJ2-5	TGTGCCATCAGTGAGGGTGGTCGCACCTCCCAAGAGACCCAGTACTTC	CAISEGGRTSQETQYF
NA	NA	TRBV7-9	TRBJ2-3	TGTGCCAGCAGCTTGACCTTGGCCCGGGAGACAGATACGCAGTATTTT	CASSLTLARETDTQYF
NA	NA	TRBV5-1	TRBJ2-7	TGCGCCAGCAGCAGGGCGGGGTTCTACGAGCAGTACTTC	CASSRAGFYEQYF
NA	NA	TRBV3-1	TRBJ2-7	TGTGCCAGCCGGGGGGCCCCCGGCTACGAGCAGTACTTC	CASRGAPGYEQYF
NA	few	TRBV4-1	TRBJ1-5	TGCGCCAGCAGCCATACTTGGAATCAGCCCCAGCATTTT	CASSHTWNQPQHF
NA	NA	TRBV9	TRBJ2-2	TGTGCCAGCACTCCGGGACAATACAACACCGGGGAGCTGTTTTTT	CASTPGQYNTGELFF
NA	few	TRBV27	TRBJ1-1	TGTGCCAGCAATCCAACAGGGAAGGGCACTGAAGCTTTCTTT	CASNPTGKGTEAFF
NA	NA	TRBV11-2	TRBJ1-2	TGTGCCAGCAGCTTAGATCTTTACTATGGCTACACCTTC	CASSLDLYYGYTF
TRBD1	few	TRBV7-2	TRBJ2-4	TGTGCCAGCAGCCGGGGGACAGGGGTTGGCATTCAGTACTTC	CASSRGTGVGIQYF
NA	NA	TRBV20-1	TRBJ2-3	TGCAGTGCTAGCCTACGGACGGATACGCAGTATTTT	CSASLRTDTQYF
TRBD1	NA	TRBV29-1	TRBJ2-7	TGCAGCGTTGAGGACAGGGTAGCCTACAATGAGCAGTACTTC	CSVEDRVAYNEQYF
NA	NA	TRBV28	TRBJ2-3	TGTGCCAGCAGTTTACAGGGGGGGGGAGCAGATACGCAGTATTTT	CASSLQGGGADTQYF
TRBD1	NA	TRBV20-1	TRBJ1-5	TGCAGTGCAACCGGGACAGGCGTCTATAGCAATCAGCCCCAGCATTTT	CSATGTGVYSNQPQHF
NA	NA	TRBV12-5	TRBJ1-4	TGTGCTAGTGGTTTGAGGGAAAAACTGTTTTTT	CASGLREKLFF
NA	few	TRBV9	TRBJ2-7	TGTGCCAGCAGCGTAGAACCGGGGGACCTCTACGAGCAGTACTTC	CASSVEPGDLYEQYF
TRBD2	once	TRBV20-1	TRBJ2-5	TGCAGTGCTGACGGGACTAATCTAGAGACCCAGTACTTC	CSADGTNLETQYF
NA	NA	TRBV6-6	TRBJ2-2	TGTGCCAGCAGTTACTCGGGGGAAGACACCGGGGAGCTGTTTTTT	CASSYSGEDTGELFF
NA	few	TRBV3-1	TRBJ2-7	TGTGCCAGCAGCCAAGAAGGGCTAGCGACCGAGCAGTACTTC	CASSQEGLATEQYF
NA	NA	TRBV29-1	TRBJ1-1	TGCAGCGGGACCCGGGGAAGTGGGACTGAAGCTTTCTTT	CSGTRGSGTEAFF
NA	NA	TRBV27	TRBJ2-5	TGTGCCAGCAGTTTATTTTCTGTGCAGGGTACGAATGAGCAGTACTTC	CASSLFSVQGTNEQYF
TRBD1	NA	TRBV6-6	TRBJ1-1	TGTGCCAGCCACCCCGGCAGGGGGCCCATGAACACTGAAGCTTTCTTT	CASHPGRGPMNTEAFF
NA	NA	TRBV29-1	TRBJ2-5	TGCAGCGTTGAAGAGGGGGGGCAGCGAGGGACCCAGTACTTC	CSVEEGGQRGTQYF
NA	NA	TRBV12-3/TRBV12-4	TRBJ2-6	TGTGCCAGCAGTCCGATGGAGGGCTCTGGGGCCAACGTCCTGACTTTC	CASSPMEGSGANVLTF
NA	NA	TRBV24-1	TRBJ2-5	TGTGCCACCCAAAGGGCGTTAGAGACCCAGTACTTC	CATQRALETQYF
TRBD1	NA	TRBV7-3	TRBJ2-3	TGTGCCAGCAGCCCCGTGGCGGGACAGGGTACAGATACGCAGTATTTT	CASSPVAGQGTDTQYF
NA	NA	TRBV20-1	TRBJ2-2	TGCAGTGCTAGAGATTCAGGCCCTCGCGGCACCGGGGAGCTGTTTTTT	CSARDSGPRGTGELFF
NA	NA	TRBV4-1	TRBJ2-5	TGCGCCAGCAGCCAAGGTCAGGCCCCTGGGGAGACCCAGTACTTC	CASSQGQAPGETQYF
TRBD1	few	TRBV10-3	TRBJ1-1	TGTGCCATCAGTGACCCCGGACAGGGAAACACTGAAGCTTTCTTT	CAISDPGQGNTEAFF
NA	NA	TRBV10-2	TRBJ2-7	TGCGCCAGCTCGGAGACAGACCGCTACGAGCAGTACTTC	CASSETDRYEQYF
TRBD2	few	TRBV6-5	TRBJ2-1	TGTGCCAGCAGAGGACTAGCCCCATCCTACAATGAGCAGTTCTTC	CASRGLAPSYNEQFF
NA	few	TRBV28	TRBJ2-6	TGTGCCAGCAAAAAGGGGGGGTCAGCGGTCTCTGGGGCCAACGTCCTGACTTTC	CASKKGGSAVSGANVLTF
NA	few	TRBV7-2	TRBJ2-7	TGTGCCAGCAGCTTAGGAGGGAGCCTGCGGGAGCAGTACTTC	CASSLGGSLREQYF
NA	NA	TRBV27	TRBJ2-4	TGTGCCAGCAGTTTAGGCGCCAAGCTAGCCAAAAACATTCAGTACTTC	CASSLGAKLAKNIQYF
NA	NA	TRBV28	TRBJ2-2	TGTGCCAGCAGTTTATCAGGTTATAACACCGGGGAGCTGTTTTTT	CASSLSGYNTGELFF
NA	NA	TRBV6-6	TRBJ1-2	TGTGCCAGCAGTTCTCCCTCGACAGGATCAAAAGACTACACCTTC	CASSSPSTGSKDYTF
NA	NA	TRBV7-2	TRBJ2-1	TGTGCCAGCAGCTTAGATAGAGTCGGGACCCTTGGGCGTTCCAATGAGCAGTTCTTC	CASSLDRVGTLGRSNEQFF
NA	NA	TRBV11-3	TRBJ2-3	TGTGCCAGCAGCACCACTCGGGGCGATACGCAGTATTTT	CASSTTRGDTQYF
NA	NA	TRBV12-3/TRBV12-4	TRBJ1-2	TGTGCCAGCAGTTTATCAAGGTTGGGCTATGGCTACACCTTC	CASSLSRLGYGYTF
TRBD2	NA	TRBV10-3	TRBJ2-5	TGTGCCATCAGTGAGTCGACTAGCGGGAGAAGGGGGAGTGAGCAGTACTTC	CAISESTSGRRGSEQYF
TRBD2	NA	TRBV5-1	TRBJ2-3	TGCGCCAGCAGCTCCAGCGGGATTCGCACAGATACGCAGTATTTT	CASSSSGIRTDTQYF
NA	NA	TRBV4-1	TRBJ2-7	TGCGCCAGCAGCCAAGGAGAAGGGAACTACGAGCAGTACTTC	CASSQGEGNYEQYF
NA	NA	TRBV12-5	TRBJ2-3	TGTGCTAGGTCTCCCGGTAGATACGCGTATTTT	CARSPGRYAYF
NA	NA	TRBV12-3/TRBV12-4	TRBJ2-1	TGTGCCAGCAGTTTTGTTGCGCCCTCCTACAATGAGCAGTTCTTC	CASSFVAPSYNEQFF
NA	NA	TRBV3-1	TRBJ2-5	TGTGCCAGCAGATTATCGGGGCTTAGGGAGACCCAGTACTTC	CASRLSGLRETQYF
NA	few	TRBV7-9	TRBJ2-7	TGTGCCAGCAGCCATCCGAGGGGGGGACAACCACCCTACGAGCAGTACTTC	CASSHPRGGQPPYEQYF
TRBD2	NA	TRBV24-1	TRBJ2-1	TGTGCCACCAGTGATCCGAGACTAGCAAATGAGCAGTTCTTC	CATSDPRLANEQFF
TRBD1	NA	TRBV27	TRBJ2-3	TGTGCCAGCAGTTTATTACAGGGGAGCACAGATACGCAGTATTTT	CASSLLQGSTDTQYF
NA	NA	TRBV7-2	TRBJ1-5	TGTGCCAGCAGCAGGGGGGGTTTTAATCAGCCCCAGCATTTT	CASSRGGFNQPQHF
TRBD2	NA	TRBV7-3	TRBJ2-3	TGTGCCAGCAGCTCCGGGACTACCATCACAGATACGCAGTATTTT	CASSSGTTITDTQYF
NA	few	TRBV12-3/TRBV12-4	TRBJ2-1	TGTGCCAGCAGTTCGACAGCTCGCAATGAGCAGTTCTTC	CASSSTARNEQFF
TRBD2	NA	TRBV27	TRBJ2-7	TGTGCCAGCAGTTCATTCCTAGCGGCTTCCTACAATGAGCAGTACTTC	CASSSFLAASYNEQYF
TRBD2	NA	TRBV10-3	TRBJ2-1	TGTGCCATCAGCAAACTCCCCTCATTCGTAGCGGGCAATGAGCAGTTCTTC	CAISKLPSFVAGNEQFF
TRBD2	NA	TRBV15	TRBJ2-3	TGTGCCACCAGCACCAGGACTAGCGGCACAGATACGCAGTATTTT	CATSTRTSGTDTQYF